These 26 T cell receptor beta chains share one sample of origin, sequenced in a study of beta chain features in type 1 diabetes (dated by TCRdb to 2016 to 2019). The library was obtained by the immunoSEQ multiplex PCR assay. The entire amount of isolated RNA was reverse transcribed using the High Capacity cDNA Reverse Transcription Kit, so the sequenced TCRB transcripts were expressed ones. TCRdb stores this immuneACCESS table with in-frame sequences only. Part of the clones is absent; in the studies checked, under half of the shortfall reflects unresolved V genes, and no reason is known for the rest. The sample has 220,000 or so clones on record, over 65% of them singletons. Of the sample, around 0.057% falls within the top ten clones. Sample: naive CD4+ T cells from blood. The sample's cell subset or site label, in plain terms: true naive CD4+ T cells. These receptors all come from a man aged 30 to 45 in good health.

The rearrangement uses TRBV7-9 and TRBJ2-3; a possible D gene is TRBD1 (5 bases). V lost 8 bases, J lost 0 bases, and 15 bases lay in between. In germline, CDR1 is SEHNR, CDR2 FQNEAQ (reference sequence). This CDR3 is 15 amino acids long. DNA for the CDR3: TGTGCCAGCTCGCTTCAGGGAACTAGCACAGATACGCAGTATTTT. Translation gives CASSLQGTSTDTQYF.

This clone was picked up one time. This chain uses TRBV5-4 with TRBJ2-6; 8 bases align to TRBD1. The CDR3 totals 15 residues. Looked up from germline, CDR1 is SGHNT and CDR2 is YYREEE (reference sequence). Trimming cost V 5 bases and J 3 bases; bases outside gene matches: 4. The CDR3, as DNA: TGTGCCAGCAGGGCGACAGGGGATGGGGCCAACGTCCTGACTTTC. It translates to CASRATGDGANVLTF.

The V gene is TRBV6-5, the J gene TRBJ2-6, with D possibly matching TRBD2 (6 bases). The germline CDR1 and CDR2 sequences are MNHEY and SVGAGI. This CDR3 region has 15 residues. Trimming took 2 bases from V and 1 from J, leaving 6 bases between them. The CDR3 coding sequence is TGTGCCAGCAGTTACGGACTATCTGGGGCCAACGTCCTGACTTTC. It is translated as CASSYGLSGANVLTF.

This chain uses TRBV5-1 with TRBJ2-1; D is unclear. This CDR3 is built from 13 residues. CDR1 and CDR2 from the germline V gene are SGHRS and YFSETQ. V was shortened by 6 bases and J by 5 bases, with 12 bases between the two germline ends. CDR3 residues: CASTHSADNEQFF. CDR3 in DNA: TGCGCCAGCACCCACTCAGCTGACAATGAGCAGTTCTTC.

The V call is TRBV30, the J call TRBJ2-7; D ambiguous. The CDR3 runs 14 residues. V lost 0 bases to trimming and J lost 0 bases, with 9 bases between them. The germline CDR1 and CDR2 sequences are GTSNPN and SVGIG (reference sequence). This CDR3 reads CAWSVGTLSYEQYF. The CDR3 region has the DNA TGTGCCTGGAGTGTAGGCACTCTCTCCTACGAGCAGTACTTC.

This sequence joins TRBV30 and TRBJ2-6; no clear D gene. Germline CDR1 is GTSNPN and CDR2 is SVGIG (reference sequence). The CDR3 contains 15 residues. V was cut by 4 bases and J by 4 bases, with 14 bases left in between. CDR3 amino acids: CAWIQPELGANVLTF. CDR3 sequence (DNA): TGTGCCTGGATACAGCCGGAACTCGGGGCCAACGTCCTGACTTTC.

The chain recombines TRBV30 with TRBJ1-2, with 7 nucleotides matching TRBD1. Germline V CDR1 and CDR2: GTSNPN, SVGIG (reference sequence). This CDR3 is 13 amino acids long. J gave up 7 bases and V 4 bases, and 9 bases lay outside the gene matches. CDR3 bases: TGTGCCTGGACCCTTGGGACAGTACGTGGCTACACCTTC. It codes for CAWTLGTVRGYTF.

In its sample, this clone was seen a few times. This sequence joins TRBV29-1 and TRBJ1-2; D is possibly TRBD1 (5 bases). V was clipped by 4 bases and J by 8 bases, with 20 bases between them. CDR3 length: 14 residues. Germline V gene data show CDR1 as SQVTM and CDR2 as ANQGSEA. CDR3 sequence (DNA): TGCAGCGTTGGGGACTCCGTCCCATCTGAGGGCTACACCTTC. Protein product: CSVGDSVPSEGYTF. The whole variable domain, filled in from reference TRBV29-1 and TRBJ1-2, reads SAVISQKPSRDICQRGTSLTIQCQVDSQVTMMFWYRQQPGQSLTLIATANQGSEATYESGFVIDKFPISRPNLTFSTLTVSNMSPEDSSIYLCSVGDSVPSEGYTFGSGTRLTVV.

This clone turned up a few times. J is TRBJ2-3 and V is TRBV5-4; D is undetermined. Germline values: CDR1 SGHNT, CDR2 YYREEE (reference sequence). The CDR3 sequence is 13 residues long. V shed 0 bases and J shed 1 base, with 3 bases lying between them. The CDR3 DNA reads as TGTGCCAGCAGCTTGGTTCGCACAGATACGCAGTATTTT. Encoded protein: CASSLVRTDTQYF.

This chain connects TRBV5-6 to TRBJ2-1; the match to TRBD1 covers 11 bases. With 4 bases clipped from V and 0 bases from J, the junction kept 3 bases outside the gene matches. This CDR3 region has 16 residues. The germline V gene has CDR1 SGHDT and CDR2 YYEEEE. The CDR3 sequence is CASSTGTGGSYNEQFF. The CDR3 DNA reads as TGTGCCAGCAGCACAGGGACAGGGGGCTCCTACAATGAGCAGTTCTTC.

As regards this clone: Other nucleotide sequences from this sample produce the same CDR3. J is TRBJ1-2 and V is TRBV20-1; the D is unclear. There are 10 residues in the CDR3. Trimming took 4 bases from V and 4 from J, leaving 4 bases between them. Per the germline V gene, CDR1 is DFQATT and CDR2 is SNEGSKA (reference sequence). CDR3 sequence: CSAKSYGYTF. The CDR3 nucleotides are TGCAGTGCTAAATCCTATGGCTACACCTTC.

This chain connects TRBV4-2 to TRBJ2-7, with D unclear. The CDR3 runs to 14 residues. Trimming took 4 bases from V and 4 from J, leaving 14 bases between them. The germline V gene has CDR1 LGHNA and CDR2 YNFKEQ. The CDR3 loop reads CASSPRPLPYEQYF. DNA for the CDR3: TGTGCCAGCAGCCCTCGACCGCTACCGTACGAGCAGTACTTC.

V is TRBV19 and J is TRBJ2-1; D is perhaps TRBD2 (5 bases). This CDR3 is built from 11 residues. Germline V CDR1 and CDR2: LNHDA, SQIVND (reference sequence). V lost 3 bases and J lost 9, with 6 bases in between. The CDR3 region is CASSMAGEQFF. In nucleotides, the CDR3 is TGTGCCAGTAGTATGGCGGGTGAGCAGTTCTTC.

The V gene is TRBV5-6, the J gene TRBJ1-6, with D possibly TRBD1 on 5 matching bases. V lost 4 bases to trimming and J lost 9 bases, with 11 bases between them. There are 13 residues in the CDR3. Germline CDR1 and CDR2: SGHDT and YYEEEE. The CDR3, as DNA: TGTGCCAGCAGCACGGGACGAACTTCACCCCTCCACTTT. Protein: CASSTGRTSPLHF. Filled out from reference TRBV5-6 and TRBJ1-6, the complete variable domain reads DAGVTQSPTHLIKTRGQQVTLRCSPKSGHDTVSWYQQALGQGPQFIFQYYEEEERQRGNFPDRFSGHQFPNYSSELNVNALLLGDSALYLCASSTGRTSPLHFGNGTRLTVT.

This chain joins TRBV7-2 and TRBJ2-7, with D hard to call. Germline CDR1 SGHTA, CDR2 FQGNSA. V lost 1 base to trimming and J lost 4 bases, with 14 bases between them. This CDR3 contains 15 residues. In nucleotides, the CDR3 is TGTGCCAGCAGCTTAGTAGGGCGGCCCTCATACGAGCAGTACTTC. It encodes CASSLVGRPSYEQYF.

Details on this clone: Additional DNA sequences in this sample encode the identical CDR3. This rearrangement joins TRBV7-2 to TRBJ2-3; no clear D. V was cut by 5 bases and J by 1 base, with 10 bases left in between. The germline gives CDR1 SGHTA, CDR2 FQGNSA. The CDR3 is 14 amino acids. The CDR3 DNA reads as TGTGCCAGCAGCCCGACCCGGGGCACAGATACGCAGTATTTT. The encoded protein is CASSPTRGTDTQYF.

This chain uses TRBV6-5 with TRBJ2-5; D remains ambiguous. V was cut by 5 bases and J by 2 bases, with 12 bases left in between. The CDR3 is 14 amino acids. Germline values: CDR1 MNHEY, CDR2 SVGAGI. CDR3 loop: CASSPLVWQETQYF. In nucleotides, the CDR3 is TGTGCCAGCAGTCCTCTGGTGTGGCAAGAGACCCAGTACTTC.

This clone has only a few counts. The chain uses TRBV7-2 and TRBJ2-5; D not certain. Trimming took off 0 bases at V and 1 base at J, with 9 bases between the two ends. This CDR3 is built from 15 residues. Germline assignment: CDR1 SGHTA and CDR2 FQGNSA. CDR3 DNA sequence: TGTGCCAGCAGCTTAGCTCTGGGCAGCCAAGAGACCCAGTACTTC. Its protein product is CASSLALGSQETQYF.

This clone was found once. This chain connects TRBV5-1 to TRBJ2-7, with D possibly matching TRBD1 (6 bases). Germline V gives CDR1 SGHRS, CDR2 YFSETQ. The length of the CDR3 is 15 residues. V gave up 4 bases and J gave up 1 base, with 15 bases separating them. Here the CDR3 reads CASSVLFGQSYEQYF. CDR3 sequence (DNA): TGCGCCAGCAGCGTGCTATTCGGACAGTCCTACGAGCAGTACTTC.

The table lists this clone with a few counts. The V call is TRBV6-5, the J call TRBJ2-5; possible D gene TRBD2, 7 bases. This CDR3 is 14 amino acids long. Germline CDR1 is MNHEY and CDR2 is SVGAGI. Trimming left V 10 bases short and J 4 bases short, with 19 bases between. CDR3 in amino acids: CATALGGPGETQYF. The CDR3 DNA reads as TGTGCCACCGCACTGGGGGGGCCTGGAGAGACCCAGTACTTC.

The CDR3 reads CASSPGLAGGPDTQYF. In DNA, the CDR3 is TGTGCCAGCAGCCCTGGACTAGCGGGAGGGCCAGATACGCAGTATTTT. V usage is TRBV28 and J usage is TRBJ2-3, with 15 bases identical to TRBD2. CDR3 size: 16 residues. The V gene's germline CDR1 is MDHEN and CDR2 SYDVKM. J was trimmed by 4 bases and V by 6 bases; bases with no gene match: 5.

V usage is TRBV7-2 and J usage is TRBJ2-1; 11 positions agree with TRBD2. CDR1 is SGHTA and CDR2 is FQGNSA in the germline V gene. The CDR3 length is 14 residues. After removal of 5 bases from V and 6 bases from J, the junction contained 3 bases not matched to a gene. CDR3 nucleotides: TGTGCCAGCAGCGTAACTAGCGGGAGCAATGAGCAGTTCTTC. This translates into CASSVTSGSNEQFF.

The CDR3 DNA follows: TGTGCCAGCAGTTCGGCATGGGGGACCGATGAGCAGTTCTTC. Amino acids: CASSSAWGTDEQFF. The chain recombines TRBV28 with TRBJ2-1; D is perhaps TRBD1 or TRBD2 (5 bases each). Germline V gene lookup returns CDR1 MDHEN and CDR2 SYDVKM. Trimming left V 4 bases short and J 8 bases short, with 15 bases between. The length of the CDR3 is 14 residues.

J is TRBJ2-1 and V is TRBV5-1; 10 bases align to TRBD2. Germline V CDR1 and CDR2: SGHRS, YFSETQ. V shed 1 base, J shed 9 bases, and the junction held 4 bases outside the gene matches. The CDR3 is 14 amino acids. The chain's CDR3 is CASSLLAGEVEQFF. The CDR3 nucleotides read TGCGCCAGCAGCTTGCTAGCGGGAGAGGTTGAGCAGTTCTTC. Together with reference TRBV5-1 and TRBJ2-1, the CDR3 gives the full variable domain: KAGVTQTPRYLIKTRGQQVTLSCSPISGHRSVSWYQQTPGQGLQFLFEYFSETQRNKGNFPGRFSGRQFSNSRSEMNVSTLELGDSALYLCASSLLAGEVEQFFGPGTRLTVL.

V usage is TRBV30 and J usage is TRBJ2-7, with 12 bases aligning to TRBD2. Per germline, CDR1 GTSNPN and CDR2 SVGIG (reference sequence). The CDR3 has 15 amino acids. The J segment lost 4 bases and the V segment lost 7 bases, leaving 11 bases of the junction unmatched. This CDR3 reads CASTPLAGGRYEQYF. In DNA, the CDR3 is TGTGCCTCGACCCCACTAGCGGGGGGCCGGTACGAGCAGTACTTC.

In this sample, this clone turned up a few times. The genes are TRBV30 and TRBJ2-7; either TRBD1 or TRBD2 may supply D (5 bases each). V lost 2 bases, J lost 0 bases, and 8 bases lay in between. The CDR3 sequence is 13 residues long. The germline CDR1 and CDR2 sequences are GTSNPN and SVGIG (reference sequence). The CDR3 protein is CAWSSGSSYEQYF. The CDR3 bases are TGTGCCTGGAGTTCAGGGAGCTCCTACGAGCAGTACTTC.